One and the same sample provided the 32 T cell receptor beta chains below, sequenced in a study of T cell responses to AZD1222 COVID-19 vaccine. Method: immunoSEQ multiplex PCR; TCRdb's copy keeps in-frame clones and lacks some. The sample has around 83,000 clones; approximately 90% are singletons. Sequencing used peripheral blood, obtained 28 days after the second AZD1222 dose. The receptor set was obtained from an adult who received the AZD1222 COVID-19 vaccine.

V gene TRBV5-1 combines with J gene TRBJ1-3; D unclear. Germline V gene lookup returns CDR1 SGHRS and CDR2 YFSETQ. V gave up 6 bases and J gave up 0 bases, with 10 bases separating them. The CDR3 is made up of 14 amino acids. CDR3 coding DNA: TGCGCCAGCACCTTATATGACTCTGGAAACACCATATATTTT. It encodes CASTLYDSGNTIYF.

This clone was counted only a few times. The chain joins TRBV2 to TRBJ1-4; D not certain. The CDR3 is 12 amino acids. Trimming pared 8 bases from V and 8 bases from J, leaving 12 bases between. Germline V gene lookup returns CDR1 SNHLY and CDR2 FYNNEI. The CDR3 sequence is CASSIGREKLFF. The CDR3 nucleotides are TGTGCCAGCTCCATCGGTCGGGAAAAACTGTTTTTT. Together with reference TRBV2 and TRBJ1-4, the CDR3 gives the full variable domain: EPEVTQTPSHQVTQMGQEVILRCVPISNHLYFYWYRQILGQKVEFLVSFYNNEISEKSEIFDDQFSVERPDGSNFTLKIRSTKLEDSAMYFCASSIGREKLFFGSGTQLSVL.

The chain has TRBV6-6 and TRBJ1-6, with 7 bases that match TRBD1. The CDR3 is 13 amino acids. Germline CDR1 MNHNY, CDR2 SVGAGI (reference sequence). V shed 7 bases, J shed 8 bases, and the junction held 5 bases outside the gene matches. The CDR3 sequence is CASTLDRDSPLHF. The DNA for the CDR3 is TGTGCCAGCACCCTCGACAGGGATTCACCCCTCCACTTT.

This rearrangement joins TRBV28 to TRBJ2-7; no firm D call. Germline loops: CDR1 MDHEN, CDR2 SYDVKM. V lost 3 bases, J lost 0 bases, and 6 bases lay in between. The CDR3 length is 13 residues. The CDR3 DNA sequence: TGTGCCAGCAGTTTTTCCAGCTCCTACGAGCAGTACTTC. Its protein product is CASSFSSSYEQYF.

The CDR3 sequence: CASSPTWQETQYF. The CDR3 DNA reads as TGTGCCAGCAGCCCGACTTGGCAAGAGACCCAGTACTTC. The chain employs TRBV7-2 and TRBJ2-5; D gene uncertain. CDR1 is SGHTA, CDR2 FQGNSA, per germline. The CDR3 loop spans 13 amino acids. V was clipped by 5 bases and J by 2 bases, with 9 bases between them.

This clone occurred once. The J gene is TRBJ1-2, the V gene TRBV7-9, with TRBD1 identical over 9 bases. The V gene's germline CDR1 is SEHNR and CDR2 FQNEAQ (reference sequence). V lost 1 base, J lost 7 bases, and 7 bases stayed unmatched. The CDR3 runs 15 residues. DNA for the CDR3: TGTGCCAGCAGCTTAGGGTGGGACAGGGACCGTGGCTACACCTTC. This gives the protein CASSLGWDRDRGYTF.

This clone is a singleton in its sample. The chain employs TRBV28 and TRBJ1-2, with D possibly matching TRBD1 (5 bases). V gave up 3 bases and J gave up 6 bases, with 11 bases separating them. This CDR3 contains 13 residues. Per germline, CDR1 MDHEN and CDR2 SYDVKM. Written as DNA, the CDR3 is TGTGCCAGCAGTTTCGGCAGGGTCGATGGCTACACCTTC. Translated: CASSFGRVDGYTF.

The chain carries TRBV28 and TRBJ2-7; the D call may be TRBD1 or TRBD2 (5 bases each). Trimming removed 6 bases from V and 7 bases from J, with 16 bases in between. CDR1 and CDR2 (germline): MDHEN, SYDVKM. The CDR3 has 13 amino acids. The CDR3 region is CASRSGTLIEQYF. The CDR3 coding sequence is TGTGCCAGCAGATCGGGGACCCTCATAGAGCAGTACTTC.

The J gene is TRBJ1-5, the V gene TRBV11-2; D is unclear. Trimming pared 1 base from V and 3 bases from J, leaving 4 bases between. The CDR3 consists of 13 residues. The V gene's germline CDR1 is SGHAT and CDR2 FQNNGV. This CDR3 reads CASSLVVNQPQHF. For the CDR3, the DNA is TGTGCCAGCAGCTTAGTTGTCAATCAGCCCCAGCATTTT.

V usage is TRBV19 and J usage is TRBJ2-2, with D possibly TRBD2 on 5 matching bases. Per the germline V gene, CDR1 is LNHDA and CDR2 is SQIVND (reference sequence). The CDR3 length is 15 residues. Trimming pared 6 bases from V and 2 bases from J, leaving 13 bases between. DNA for the CDR3: TGTGCCAGTAGCCTCGACGGGATTAACACCGGGGAGCTGTTTTTT. Translating gives CASSLDGINTGELFF. Looking up the rest from reference TRBV19 and TRBJ2-2 gives the full variable domain: DGGITQSPKYLFRKEGQNVTLSCEQNLNHDAMYWYRQDPGQGLRLIYYSQIVNDFQKGDIAEGYSVSREKKESFPLTVTSAQKNPTAFYLCASSLDGINTGELFFGEGSRLTVL.

CDR3 DNA: TGTGCCAGCAGCTTTAATATCGGTGACGGTGAGCAGTTCTTC. Translation gives CASSFNIGDGEQFF. The J gene is TRBJ2-1, the V gene TRBV11-2; no reliable D call. Germline V gene sequence: CDR1 SGHAT, CDR2 FQNNGV. This CDR3 is 14 amino acids long. V gave up 3 bases and J gave up 9 bases, with 15 bases separating them.

This chain uses TRBV7-8 with TRBJ2-3; no reliable D call. CDR3 length: 15 amino acids. Germline V CDR1 and CDR2: SGHVS, FQNEAQ. V was pared by 4 bases and J by 5 bases, with 16 bases between. CDR3 DNA sequence: TGTGCCAGCAGCTCCTTAGTGGAGCTTAAAGATACGCAGTATTTT. Residues: CASSSLVELKDTQYF.

This chain uses TRBV24-1 with TRBJ1-2; TRBD1 matches 10 bases. Germline CDR1 KGHDR, CDR2 SFDVKD. The CDR3 length is 16 residues. V was pared by 3 bases and J by 5 bases, with 8 bases of the junction left unmatched. CDR3 protein: CATSDPGQGPQYGYTF. For the CDR3, the DNA is TGTGCCACCAGTGATCCGGGACAGGGGCCTCAATATGGCTACACCTTC.

The chain has TRBV6-5 and TRBJ1-3; D unresolved. Per the germline V gene, CDR1 is MNHEY and CDR2 is SVGAGI. V lost 6 bases and J 2 bases, leaving 11 bases between the germline ends. CDR3 length: 14 residues. The CDR3 DNA follows: TGTGCCAGCAGGCCTCGGGTCGCTGGAAACACCATATATTTT. Its translation: CASRPRVAGNTIYF.

This chain uses TRBV5-6 with TRBJ2-2; a weak D match, TRBD1 (5 bases). Germline V lookup: CDR1 SGHDT, CDR2 YYEEEE. V was cut by 4 bases and J by 0 bases, with 19 bases left in between. The CDR3 runs to 18 residues. Written as DNA, the CDR3 is TGTGCCAGCAGCCCGCTCAAGGGGCTGAGGTCGAACACCGGGGAGCTGTTTTTT. It encodes CASSPLKGLRSNTGELFF.

This sequence joins TRBV28 and TRBJ1-4; the D is unclear. CDR1 is MDHEN, CDR2 SYDVKM, per germline. V was shortened by 5 bases and J by 8 bases, with 18 bases between the two germline ends. The CDR3 is 15 residues long. The CDR3 DNA follows: TGTGCCAGCAGTCTACTGGACGGCCTGGGAGAAAAACTGTTTTTT. This codes for CASSLLDGLGEKLFF.

The V call is TRBV5-4, the J call TRBJ1-1; 11 nucleotides line up with TRBD1. Per the germline V gene, CDR1 is SGHNT and CDR2 is YYREEE (reference sequence). The trim removed 4 bases at V and 1 base at J, leaving 3 bases unmatched. The CDR3 extends over 15 amino acids. The CDR3 reads CASSPGQGENTEAFF. CDR3 DNA sequence: TGTGCCAGCAGCCCGGGACAGGGGGAGAACACTGAAGCTTTCTTT.

This chain connects TRBV9 to TRBJ1-2; TRBD1 might be the D (5 bases). CDR1 and CDR2 from the germline V gene are SGDLS and YYNGEE. There are 17 residues in the CDR3. V was cut by 1 base and J by 4 bases, with 20 bases left in between. The CDR3 nucleotides are TGTGCCAGCAGCGTAAATCGCGCAGGGCCAGACCGCTATGGCTACACCTTC. Encoded protein: CASSVNRAGPDRYGYTF.

The chain uses TRBV18 and TRBJ1-1; D might be TRBD1 (5 bases). The V end lost 2 bases, the J end lost 2 bases, and 9 bases lay between the germline ends. Germline assignment: CDR1 KGHSH and CDR2 LQKENI. The CDR3 length is 14 residues. The CDR3 region is CASSPSGPNTEAFF. In DNA, the CDR3 is TGTGCCAGCTCACCATCAGGGCCCAACACTGAAGCTTTCTTT.

The chain carries TRBV15 and TRBJ2-3; D assignment may be TRBD1 or TRBD2 (5 bases each). CDR1 and CDR2 from the germline V gene are LNHNV and YYDKDF (reference sequence). Trimming took off 0 bases at V and 1 base at J, with 11 bases between the two ends. The CDR3 runs 16 residues. This CDR3 is CATSRELGRGTDTQYF. The CDR3 DNA reads TGTGCCACCAGCAGAGAATTGGGGCGGGGCACAGATACGCAGTATTTT.

This chain's CDR3 is CASSLALGEETQYF. The CDR3 DNA sequence: TGTGCCAGCAGCTTGGCCCTAGGGGAGGAGACCCAGTACTTC. The V call is TRBV5-4, the J call TRBJ2-5, with D perhaps TRBD1 or TRBD2 (5 bases each). The germline V and J ends were trimmed by 0 bases and 5 bases, with 11 bases remaining between them. The CDR3 runs 14 residues. CDR1 and CDR2 from the germline V gene are SGHNT and YYREEE (reference sequence).

The V call is TRBV9, the J call TRBJ2-2, with D tentatively TRBD1 (5 bases). The CDR3 runs 15 residues. Trimming pared 4 bases from V and 0 bases from J, leaving 10 bases between. Germline assignment: CDR1 SGDLS and CDR2 YYNGEE. The CDR3 sequence is CASSPDIANTGELFF. The CDR3 bases are TGTGCCAGCAGCCCGGACATCGCGAACACCGGGGAGCTGTTTTTT.

The CDR3 protein is CASSLTGTSHEQYF. DNA for the CDR3: TGTGCCAGCAGCTTGACAGGGACTTCCCACGAGCAGTACTTC. This sequence joins TRBV5-6 and TRBJ2-7; either TRBD1 or TRBD2 may supply D (6 bases each). The germline CDR1 and CDR2 sequences are SGHDT and YYEEEE. This CDR3 spans 14 amino acids. Trimming shortened V by 1 base and J by 5 bases, and 13 bases separated the two germline ends.

The chain employs TRBV7-9 and TRBJ1-4, with TRBD1 as a possible D gene (5 bases). V lost 5 bases and J 8 bases, leaving 21 bases between the germline ends. Germline V gene lookup returns CDR1 SEHNR and CDR2 FQNEAQ (reference sequence). This CDR3 is 16 amino acids long. The DNA of the CDR3 is TGTGCCAGCAGCGCCTCCTCCACAGGAAGCATCGAAAAACTGTTTTTT. Residues: CASSASSTGSIEKLFF. The full variable domain, rest sourced from reference TRBV7-9 and TRBJ1-4, is DTGVSQNPRHKITKRGQNVTFRCDPISEHNRLYWYRQTLGQGPEFLTYFQNEAQLEKSRLLSDRFSAERPKGSFSTLEIQRTEQGDSAMYLCASSASSTGSIEKLFFGSGTQLSVL.

The chain is built from TRBV28 and TRBJ1-2, with D uncertain. The germline V and J ends were trimmed by 8 bases and 2 bases, with 27 bases remaining between them. The CDR3 consists of 18 residues. CDR1 and CDR2 (germline): MDHEN, SYDVKM. CDR3 nucleotide sequence: TGTGCCAGCGGCTCACCGTCAGGCGGGAGGCCTTTGAACTATGGCTACACCTTC. Translation gives CASGSPSGGRPLNYGYTF.

The gene calls are TRBV15 and TRBJ2-7; D is possibly TRBD1 or TRBD2 (5 bases each). Germline lookup yields CDR1 LNHNV and CDR2 YYDKDF (reference sequence). The CDR3 is 16 residues long. The V and J ends lost 0 bases and 4 bases respectively, with 16 bases between them. The chain's CDR3 is CATSRDTEGNSYEQYF. The CDR3, as DNA: TGTGCCACCAGCAGAGATACCGAGGGGAACTCATACGAGCAGTACTTC.

The chain joins TRBV7-2 to TRBJ1-1; D not resolved. The germline V and J ends were trimmed by 5 bases and 5 bases, with 9 bases remaining between them. This CDR3 region has 12 residues. Looked up from germline, CDR1 is SGHTA and CDR2 is FQGNSA. The CDR3 DNA reads TGTGCCAGCAGCCCTGGGAAAACTGAAGCTTTCTTT. Encoded protein: CASSPGKTEAFF.

V usage is TRBV10-3 and J usage is TRBJ1-2; D unresolved. Looked up from germline, CDR1 is ENHRY and CDR2 is SYGVKD. This CDR3 comprises 12 residues. Trimming removed 2 bases from V and 7 bases from J, with 8 bases in between. This chain's CDR3 is CAISEGGSGYTF. CDR3 nucleotide sequence: TGTGCCATCAGTGAGGGAGGGAGTGGCTACACCTTC.

The chain joins TRBV5-1 to TRBJ2-7; tentatively, D is TRBD1 or TRBD2 (5 bases each). The CDR3 loop spans 18 amino acids. Germline V lookup: CDR1 SGHRS, CDR2 YFSETQ. Trimming left V 0 bases short and J 2 bases short, with 21 bases between. CDR3 DNA: TGCGCCAGCAGCTTGGGGGACCGGGGCGGAAGAACCACCTACGAGCAGTACTTC. Translated: CASSLGDRGGRTTYEQYF.

The chain has TRBV3-1 (or the pseudogene TRBV3-2) and TRBJ2-7; D not resolved. This CDR3 is built from 14 residues. Germline-derived CDR1 and CDR2 are LGHDT and YNNKEL (reference sequence). The V and J ends lost 1 base and 6 bases respectively, with 13 bases between them. The CDR3 protein is CASSQGVRASEQYF. In DNA form, the CDR3 reads TGTGCCAGCAGCCAAGGGGTCCGGGCCTCCGAGCAGTACTTC.

This clone is hyperexpanded in the sample. This CDR3 reads CASSLGGGWQKQFF. CDR3 DNA: TGTGCCAGCAGCTTAGGGGGCGGTTGGCAGAAGCAGTTCTTC. This chain links TRBV11-3 with TRBJ2-1; D is perhaps TRBD1 (5 bases). V was pared by 1 base and J by 11 bases, with 15 bases between. CDR1 and CDR2 (germline): SGHNT, YENEEA. The CDR3 covers 14 residues.

This sequence joins TRBV19 and TRBJ1-6, with 9 positions matching TRBD1. The CDR3 has 18 amino acids. Trimming at V came to 3 bases and at J to 2 bases, leaving 8 bases not matched to a gene. CDR1 LNHDA and CDR2 SQIVND come from the germline V gene (reference sequence). CDR3 residues: CASSMTGGSWTYNSPLHF. The CDR3, as DNA: TGTGCCAGTAGTATGACAGGGGGAAGTTGGACCTATAATTCACCCCTCCACTTT.